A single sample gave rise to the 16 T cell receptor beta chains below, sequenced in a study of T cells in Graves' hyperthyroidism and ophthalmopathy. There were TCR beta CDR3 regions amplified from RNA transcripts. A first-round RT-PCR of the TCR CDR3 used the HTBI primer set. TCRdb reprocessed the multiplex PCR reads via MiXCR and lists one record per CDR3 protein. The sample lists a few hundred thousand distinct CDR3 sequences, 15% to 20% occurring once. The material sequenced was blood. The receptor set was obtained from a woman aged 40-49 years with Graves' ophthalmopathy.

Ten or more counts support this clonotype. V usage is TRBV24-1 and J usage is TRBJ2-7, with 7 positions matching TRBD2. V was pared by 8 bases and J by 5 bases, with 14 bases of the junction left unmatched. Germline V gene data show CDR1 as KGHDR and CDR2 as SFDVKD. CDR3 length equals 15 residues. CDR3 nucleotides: TGTGCCACCACCCTCCCGGGAGCGGGAAACAACGAGCAGTACTTC. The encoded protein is CATTLPGAGNNEQYF.

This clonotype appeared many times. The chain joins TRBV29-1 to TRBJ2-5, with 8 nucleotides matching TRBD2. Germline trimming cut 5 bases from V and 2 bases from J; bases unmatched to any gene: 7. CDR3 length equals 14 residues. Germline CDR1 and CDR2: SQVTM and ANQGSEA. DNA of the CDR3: TGCAGCGTTAAGGGGTCTAGCGGGCAAGAGACCCAGTACTTC. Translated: CSVKGSSGQETQYF.

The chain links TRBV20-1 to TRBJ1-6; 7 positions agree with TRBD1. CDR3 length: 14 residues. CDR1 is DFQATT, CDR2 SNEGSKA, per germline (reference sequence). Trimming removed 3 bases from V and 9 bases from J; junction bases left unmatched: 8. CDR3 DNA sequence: TGCAGTGCTAGGGGGGACAGAATCCTTTCACCCCTCCACTTT. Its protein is CSARGDRILSPLHF.

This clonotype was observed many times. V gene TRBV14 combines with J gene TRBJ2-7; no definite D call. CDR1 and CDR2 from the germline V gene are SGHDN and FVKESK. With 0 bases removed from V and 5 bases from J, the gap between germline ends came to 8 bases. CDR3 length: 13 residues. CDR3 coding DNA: TGTGCCAGCAGCCAAGACATCCTGGACGAGCAGTACTTC. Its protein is CASSQDILDEQYF.

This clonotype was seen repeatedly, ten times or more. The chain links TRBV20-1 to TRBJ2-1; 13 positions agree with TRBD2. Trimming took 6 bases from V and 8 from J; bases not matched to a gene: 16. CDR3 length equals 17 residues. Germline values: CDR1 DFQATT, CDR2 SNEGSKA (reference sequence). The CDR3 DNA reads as TGCAGTGCCATTCATCTCTTACTAGCGGGAGGGAAGGATGAGCAGTTCTTC. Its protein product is CSAIHLLLAGGKDEQFF.

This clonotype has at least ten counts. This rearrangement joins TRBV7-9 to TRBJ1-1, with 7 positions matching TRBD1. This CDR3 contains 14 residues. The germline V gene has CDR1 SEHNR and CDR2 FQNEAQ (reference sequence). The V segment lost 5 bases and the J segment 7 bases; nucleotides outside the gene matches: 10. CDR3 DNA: TGTGCCAGCAGCACCGACAGGGTGGAGGGTGAAGCTTTCTTT. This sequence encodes CASSTDRVEGEAFF. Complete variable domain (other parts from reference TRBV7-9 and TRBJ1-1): DTGVSQNPRHKITKRGQNVTFRCDPISEHNRLYWYRQTLGQGPEFLTYFQNEAQLEKSRLLSDRFSAERPKGSFSTLEIQRTEQGDSAMYLCASSTDRVEGEAFFGQGTRLTVV.

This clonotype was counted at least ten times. The CDR3 DNA sequence: TGTGCCAGCAGTTACCGCGACACCTACGAGCAGTACTTC. Translation gives CASSYRDTYEQYF. The V call is TRBV6-2 or TRBV6-3, the J call TRBJ2-7; D is undetermined. This CDR3 has 13 amino acids. Looked up from germline, CDR1 is MNHEY and CDR2 is SVGEGT. Deletions cut 2 bases from V and 2 bases from J, with 7 bases between.

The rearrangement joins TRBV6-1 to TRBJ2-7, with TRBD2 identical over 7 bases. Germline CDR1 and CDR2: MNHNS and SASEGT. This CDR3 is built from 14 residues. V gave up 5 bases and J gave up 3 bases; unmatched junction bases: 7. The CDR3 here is CASSRGGGSYEQYF. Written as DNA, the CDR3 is TGTGCCAGCAGTCGGGGCGGCGGGAGCTACGAGCAGTACTTC.

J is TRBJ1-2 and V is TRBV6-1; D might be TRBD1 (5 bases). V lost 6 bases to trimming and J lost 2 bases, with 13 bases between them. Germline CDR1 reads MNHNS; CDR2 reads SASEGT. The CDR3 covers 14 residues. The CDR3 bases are TGTGCCAGCAGCATGGGACGGACGAACTATGGCTACACCTTC. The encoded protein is CASSMGRTNYGYTF.

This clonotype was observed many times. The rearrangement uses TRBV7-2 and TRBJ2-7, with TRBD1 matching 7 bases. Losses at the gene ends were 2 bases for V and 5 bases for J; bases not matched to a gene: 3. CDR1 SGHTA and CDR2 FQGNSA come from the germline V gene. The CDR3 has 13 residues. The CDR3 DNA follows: TGTGCCAGCAGCTTAAGGGGGCCGAACGAGCAGTACTTC. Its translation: CASSLRGPNEQYF.

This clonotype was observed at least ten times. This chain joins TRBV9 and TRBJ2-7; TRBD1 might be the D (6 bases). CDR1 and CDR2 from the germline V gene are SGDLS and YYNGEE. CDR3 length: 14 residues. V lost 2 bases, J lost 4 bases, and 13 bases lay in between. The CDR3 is CASSVGDIDYEQYF. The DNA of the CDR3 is TGTGCCAGCAGCGTTGGGGACATAGATTACGAGCAGTACTTC.

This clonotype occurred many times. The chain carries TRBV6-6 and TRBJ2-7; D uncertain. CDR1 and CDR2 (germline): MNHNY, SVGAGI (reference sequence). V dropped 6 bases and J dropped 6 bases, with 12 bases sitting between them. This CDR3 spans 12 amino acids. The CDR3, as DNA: TGTGCCAGCAGCGGACCAGCCCCCGAGCAGTACTTC. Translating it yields CASSGPAPEQYF.

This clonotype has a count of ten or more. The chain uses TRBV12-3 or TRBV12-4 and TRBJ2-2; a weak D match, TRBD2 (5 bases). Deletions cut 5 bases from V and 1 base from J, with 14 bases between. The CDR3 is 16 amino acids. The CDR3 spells CASSPGAGRNTGELFF. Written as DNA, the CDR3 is TGTGCCAGCAGTCCAGGTGCGGGTAGGAACACCGGGGAGCTGTTTTTT.

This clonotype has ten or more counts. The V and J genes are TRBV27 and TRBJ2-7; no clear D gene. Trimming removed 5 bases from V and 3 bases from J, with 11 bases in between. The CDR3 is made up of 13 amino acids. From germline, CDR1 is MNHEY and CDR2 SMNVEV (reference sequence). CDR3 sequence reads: CASSRREYYEQYF. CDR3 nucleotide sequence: TGTGCCAGCAGTCGAAGGGAATACTACGAGCAGTACTTC.

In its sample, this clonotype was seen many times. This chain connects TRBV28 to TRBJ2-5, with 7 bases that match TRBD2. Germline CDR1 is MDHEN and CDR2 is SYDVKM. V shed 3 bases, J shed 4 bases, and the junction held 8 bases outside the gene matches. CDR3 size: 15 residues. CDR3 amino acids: CASSLGLAEIETQYF. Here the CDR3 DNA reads TGTGCCAGCAGTTTGGGCCTAGCGGAAATAGAGACCCAGTACTTC.

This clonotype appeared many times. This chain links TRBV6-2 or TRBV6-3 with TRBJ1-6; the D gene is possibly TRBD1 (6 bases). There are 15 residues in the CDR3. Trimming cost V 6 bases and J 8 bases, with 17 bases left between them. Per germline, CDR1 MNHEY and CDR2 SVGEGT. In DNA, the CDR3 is TGTGCCAGCAGGGGACATCCTACATCGGATTCACCCCTCCACTTT. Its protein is CASRGHPTSDSPLHF.